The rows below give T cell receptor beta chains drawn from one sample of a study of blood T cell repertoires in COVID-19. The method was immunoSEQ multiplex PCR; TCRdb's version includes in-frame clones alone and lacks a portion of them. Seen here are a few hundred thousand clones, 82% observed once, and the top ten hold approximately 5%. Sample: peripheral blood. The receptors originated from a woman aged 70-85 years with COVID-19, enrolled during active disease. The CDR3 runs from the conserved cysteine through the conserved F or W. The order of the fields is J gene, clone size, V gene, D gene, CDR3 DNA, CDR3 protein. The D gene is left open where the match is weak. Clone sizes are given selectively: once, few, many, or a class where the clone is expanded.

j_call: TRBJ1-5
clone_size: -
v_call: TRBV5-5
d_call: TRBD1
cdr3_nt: TGTGCCAGCAGCCTCACAGGGGGCTTAAGCAATCAGCCCCAGCATTTT
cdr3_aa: CASSLTGGLSNQPQHF

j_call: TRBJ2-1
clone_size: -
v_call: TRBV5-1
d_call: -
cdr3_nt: TGCGCCAGCAGCTTGGAAGGGGGCTCCTACAATGAGCAGTTCTTC
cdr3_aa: CASSLEGGSYNEQFF

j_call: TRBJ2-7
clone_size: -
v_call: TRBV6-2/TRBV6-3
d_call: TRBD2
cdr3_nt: TGTGCCAGCAGTTACGAAGGGACTACCTTTTACGAGCAGTACTTC
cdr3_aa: CASSYEGTTFYEQYF

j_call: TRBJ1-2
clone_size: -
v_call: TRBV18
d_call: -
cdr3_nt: TGTGCCAGCTCACTGGCAGACTCTAACTATGGCTACACCTTC
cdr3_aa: CASSLADSNYGYTF

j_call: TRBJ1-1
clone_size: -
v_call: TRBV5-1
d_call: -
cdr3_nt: TGCGCCAGCAGCTTGGCCCAGGGGACTGAAGCTTTCTTT
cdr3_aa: CASSLAQGTEAFF

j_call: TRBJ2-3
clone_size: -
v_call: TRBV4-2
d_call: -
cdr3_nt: TGTGCCAGCAGTCTCACAGGGGGGGGTACGCAGTATTTT
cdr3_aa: CASSLTGGGTQYF

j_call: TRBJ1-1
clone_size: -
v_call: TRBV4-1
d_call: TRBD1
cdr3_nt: TGCGCCAGCAGCCGGGACAGGGGTTCCAACACTGAAGCTTTCTTT
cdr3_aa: CASSRDRGSNTEAFF

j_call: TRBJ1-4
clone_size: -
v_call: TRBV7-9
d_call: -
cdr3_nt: TGTGCCAGCAGCCTCCTGGCGGGGGGGGATAATGAAAAACTGTTTTTT
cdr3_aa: CASSLLAGGDNEKLFF

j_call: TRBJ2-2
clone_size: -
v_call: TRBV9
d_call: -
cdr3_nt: TGTGCCAGCAGCGTTCGGGGTCAAGCGAACACCGGGGAGCTGTTTTTT
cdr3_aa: CASSVRGQANTGELFF

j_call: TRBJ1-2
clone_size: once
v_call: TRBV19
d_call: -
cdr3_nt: TGTGCCAGCTCTTTGAGGGTGGGAGATGGCTACACCTTC
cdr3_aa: CASSLRVGDGYTF

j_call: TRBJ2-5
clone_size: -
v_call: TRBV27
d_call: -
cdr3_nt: TGTGCCAGCAGTCCCAGGGGCCCTTACCTCGGAGAGACCCAGTACTTC
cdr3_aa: CASSPRGPYLGETQYF

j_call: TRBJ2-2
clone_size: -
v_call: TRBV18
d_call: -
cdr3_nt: TGTGCCAGCTCACCCAACAGTCCCGCGAACACCGGGGAGCTGTTTTTT
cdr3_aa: CASSPNSPANTGELFF

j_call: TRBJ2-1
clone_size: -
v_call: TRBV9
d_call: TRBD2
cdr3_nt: TGTGCCAGCAGTCGTAGCGGGACTTTAGAGGAGCAGTTCTTC
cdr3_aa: CASSRSGTLEEQFF

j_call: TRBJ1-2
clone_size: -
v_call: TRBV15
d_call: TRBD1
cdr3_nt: TGTGCCACCAGCGAGGGCTTAAAGGACAGGGGACTCTACACCTTC
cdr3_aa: CATSEGLKDRGLYTF

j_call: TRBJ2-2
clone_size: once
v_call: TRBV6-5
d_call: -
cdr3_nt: TGTGCCAGCAGTTACTCGCAGCGGAGGAACACCGGGGAGCTGTTTTTT
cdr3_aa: CASSYSQRRNTGELFF

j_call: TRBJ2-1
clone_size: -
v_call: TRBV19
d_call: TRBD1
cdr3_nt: TGTGCCAGTGCCGGGACAGGGGCGTCCTACAATGAGCAGTTCTTC
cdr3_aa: CASAGTGASYNEQFF

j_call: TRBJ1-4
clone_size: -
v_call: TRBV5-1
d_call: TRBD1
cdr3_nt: TGCGCCAGCAGCTTGCTCACAGGGGGTAATGAAAAACTGTTTTTT
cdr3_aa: CASSLLTGGNEKLFF

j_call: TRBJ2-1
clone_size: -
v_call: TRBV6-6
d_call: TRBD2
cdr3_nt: TGTGCCAGCAACAGACTAGCGGACAATGAGCAGTTCTTC
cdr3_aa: CASNRLADNEQFF

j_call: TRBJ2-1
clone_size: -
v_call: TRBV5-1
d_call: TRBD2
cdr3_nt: TGCGCCAGCAGCGATTCCGTTCTAGCGGCGAATGAGCAGTTCTTC
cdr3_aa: CASSDSVLAANEQFF

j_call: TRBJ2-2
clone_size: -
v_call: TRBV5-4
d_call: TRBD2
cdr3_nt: TGTGCCAGCAGCTTGAGGACTAGACTAACCGGGGAGCTGTTTTTT
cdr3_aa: CASSLRTRLTGELFF

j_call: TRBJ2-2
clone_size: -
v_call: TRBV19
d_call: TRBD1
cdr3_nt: TGTGCCAGTAGTATAGCCTTCGGGACAGGGGAGAACACCGGGGAGCTGTTTTTT
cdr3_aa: CASSIAFGTGENTGELFF

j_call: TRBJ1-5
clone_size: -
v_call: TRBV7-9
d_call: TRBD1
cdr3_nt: TGTGCCAGCAGCTCGGGACAGGGAAATCAGCCCCAGCATTTT
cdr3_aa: CASSSGQGNQPQHF

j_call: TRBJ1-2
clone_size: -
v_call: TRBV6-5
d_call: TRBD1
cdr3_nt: TGTGCCAGCACCGAAACAGGGGGCAGCCCTTATGGCTACACCTTC
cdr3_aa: CASTETGGSPYGYTF

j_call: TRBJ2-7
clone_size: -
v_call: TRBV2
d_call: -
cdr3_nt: TGTGCCAGCCGCCCTAGCTCCTACGAGCAGTACTTC
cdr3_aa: CASRPSSYEQYF

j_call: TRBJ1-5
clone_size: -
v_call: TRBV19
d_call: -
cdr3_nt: TGTGCCAGTAGTATAGATGGTTCAGATCAGCCCCAGCATTTT
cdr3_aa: CASSIDGSDQPQHF

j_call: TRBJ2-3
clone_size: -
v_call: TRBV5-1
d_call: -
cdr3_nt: TGCGCCAGCAGCTTCATCCAAGATACGCAGTATTTT
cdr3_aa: CASSFIQDTQYF

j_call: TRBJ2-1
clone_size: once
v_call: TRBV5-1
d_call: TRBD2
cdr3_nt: TGCGCCAGCAGCTATGCTAGCGGAGGCTCCTACAATGAGCAGTTCTTC
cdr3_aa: CASSYASGGSYNEQFF

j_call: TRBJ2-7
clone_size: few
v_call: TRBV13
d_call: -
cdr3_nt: TGTGCCAGCAGCTTCCCTTTCGAGTACGAGCAGTACTTC
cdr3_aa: CASSFPFEYEQYF

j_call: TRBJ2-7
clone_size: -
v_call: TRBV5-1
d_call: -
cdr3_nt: TGCGCCAGCAGCTTGGGCCAGGGGATACACGAGCAGTACTTC
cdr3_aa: CASSLGQGIHEQYF

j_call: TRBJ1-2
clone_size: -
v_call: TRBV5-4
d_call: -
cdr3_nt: TGTGCCAGCAGCGAGGCAGGGGCCCACTATGGCTACACCTTC
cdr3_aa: CASSEAGAHYGYTF

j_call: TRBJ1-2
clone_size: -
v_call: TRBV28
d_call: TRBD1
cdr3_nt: TGTGCCAGCAGTTTGGACAGGGGGCGGGGGGGCTACACCTTC
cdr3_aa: CASSLDRGRGGYTF

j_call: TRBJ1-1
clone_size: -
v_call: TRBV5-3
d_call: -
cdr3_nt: TGTGCCAGAAGCCCTCAAATCCACGAAAATGCCGGACAGGAAGCTTTCTTT
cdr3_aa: CARSPQIHENAGQEAFF

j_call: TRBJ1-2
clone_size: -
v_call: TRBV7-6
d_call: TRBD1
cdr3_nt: TGTGCCAGCAGCTTAGCTACAGGGGCGGACTATGGCTACACCTTC
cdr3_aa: CASSLATGADYGYTF

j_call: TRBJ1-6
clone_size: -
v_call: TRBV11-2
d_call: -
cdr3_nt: TGTGCCAGCAGCTTAGTAAATTCACCCCTCCACTTT
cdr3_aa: CASSLVNSPLHF

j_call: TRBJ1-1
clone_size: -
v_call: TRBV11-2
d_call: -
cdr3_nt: TGTGCCAGCAGCCCCCGTGGGCACCAGAACACTGAAGCTTTCTTT
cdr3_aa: CASSPRGHQNTEAFF

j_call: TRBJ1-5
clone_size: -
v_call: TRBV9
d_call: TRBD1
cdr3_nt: TGTGCCAGCAGCGTAGGGGGACAGAGCCTTCAGCCCCAGCATTTT
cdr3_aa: CASSVGGQSLQPQHF

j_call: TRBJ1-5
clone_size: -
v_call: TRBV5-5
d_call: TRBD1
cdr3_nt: TGTGCCAGCAGCCTGACAGGGTATAGCAATCAGCCCCAGCATTTT
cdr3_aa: CASSLTGYSNQPQHF

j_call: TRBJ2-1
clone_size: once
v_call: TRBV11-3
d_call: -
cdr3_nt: TGTGCCAGCAGCTTAGATCGGGACATCGCTGAGCAGTTCTTC
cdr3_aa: CASSLDRDIAEQFF

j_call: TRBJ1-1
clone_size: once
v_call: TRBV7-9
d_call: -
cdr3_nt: TGTGCCAGCAGCTTATACGGGGTGAACACTGAAGCTTTCTTT
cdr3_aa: CASSLYGVNTEAFF

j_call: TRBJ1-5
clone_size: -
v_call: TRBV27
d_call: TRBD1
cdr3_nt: TGTGCCAGCAGTTTTCAGGGGGCAGGCAATCAGCCCCAGCATTTT
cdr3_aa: CASSFQGAGNQPQHF

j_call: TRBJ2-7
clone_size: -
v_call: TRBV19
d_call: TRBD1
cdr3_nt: TGTGCCAGTAGTAAGGACAGGGCCGTCTACGAGCAGTACTTC
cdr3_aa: CASSKDRAVYEQYF